The 14 T cell receptor beta chains in this list originate from one sample, sequenced in a study of cytomegalovirus exposure and HLA in healthy donors. Profiling relied on immunoSEQ multiplex PCR, and the TCRdb table lists in-frame clones only, not all of them. This sample carries approximately 300,000 clones, roughly 88% of them seen once, and the ten largest clones take about 0.8%. The sequenced material came from PBMCs. These receptor sequences come from a woman aged 18-29 years in good health and CMV-seronegative.

The V call is TRBV4-3, the J call TRBJ1-2; D remains ambiguous. V lost 1 base to trimming and J lost 8 bases, with 11 bases between them. The CDR3 contains 13 residues. The germline V gene has CDR1 LGHNA and CDR2 YSLEER. DNA of the CDR3: TGCGCCAGCAGCCAAGCAGGAGGAGACGGCTACACCTTC. Its protein is CASSQAGGDGYTF.

V is TRBV5-4 and J is TRBJ2-7, with 10 bases aligning to TRBD1. This CDR3 comprises 14 residues. Losses at the gene ends were 4 bases for V and 5 bases for J; bases not matched to a gene: 6. CDR1 SGHNT and CDR2 YYREEE come from the germline V gene (reference sequence). The CDR3 protein is CASSRGQGSDEQYF. CDR3 coding DNA: TGTGCCAGCAGCAGGGGACAGGGGAGCGACGAGCAGTACTTC.

The CDR3 coding sequence is TGTGCCAGCAGCCCGACTAGCGGGAGGCCCGAACAGTACTTC. Translating gives CASSPTSGRPEQYF. The V and J genes are TRBV13 and TRBJ2-7; 13 nucleotides align to TRBD2. With V trimmed by 5 bases and J by 10 bases, 8 bases remained unmatched. The CDR3 spans 14 residues. CDR1 PRHDT and CDR2 FYEKMQ come from the germline V gene (reference sequence).

The chain recombines TRBV7-8 with TRBJ2-6, with D possibly TRBD1 on 5 matching bases. Looked up from germline, CDR1 is SGHVS and CDR2 is FQNEAQ. With 8 bases removed from V and 4 bases from J, the gap between germline ends came to 15 bases. The CDR3 totals 15 residues. The CDR3 DNA reads TGTGCCAGCTGGGGCCTAACGGAGGGGGCCAACGTCCTGACTTTC. Its protein product is CASWGLTEGANVLTF. Variable domain in full (rest from reference TRBV7-8 and TRBJ2-6): GAGVSQSPRYKVAKRGQDVALRCDPISGHVSLFWYQQALGQGPEFLTYFQNEAQLDKSGLPSDRFFAERPEGSVSTLKIQRTQQEDSAVYLCASWGLTEGANVLTFGAGSRLTVL.

The V call is TRBV2, the J call TRBJ1-5; D remains ambiguous. The CDR3 covers 12 residues. Trimming took 6 bases from V and 9 from J, leaving 12 bases between them. Germline V gene lookup returns CDR1 SNHLY and CDR2 FYNNEI. CDR3 loop: CASRGWEGPQHF. The CDR3 DNA sequence: TGTGCCAGCAGGGGATGGGAGGGGCCCCAGCATTTT.

The chain combines TRBV2 with TRBJ2-7; TRBD1 might be the D (5 bases). Germline V gives CDR1 SNHLY, CDR2 FYNNEI. The V end was cut by 4 bases, the J end by 7 bases, with 11 bases between. The CDR3 contains 12 residues. In DNA form, the CDR3 reads TGTGCCAGCAGTGTTCAAGGGGTTGAGCAGTACTTC. This codes for CASSVQGVEQYF.

In the case of this clone: This same CDR3 is encoded by further DNA sequences in the sample. V gene TRBV5-4 combines with J gene TRBJ2-7, with TRBD2 matching over 10 bases. The CDR3 totals 15 residues. Trimming cost V 4 bases and J 0 bases; bases outside gene matches: 4. Germline assignment: CDR1 SGHNT and CDR2 YYREEE (reference sequence). CDR3 residues: CASSLSSGSSYEQYF. CDR3 nucleotide sequence: TGTGCCAGCAGCCTGTCTAGCGGGAGCTCCTACGAGCAGTACTTC. Supplemented by reference TRBV5-4 and TRBJ2-7, the full variable domain reads ETGVTQSPTHLIKTRGQQVTLRCSSQSGHNTVSWYQQALGQGPQFIFQYYREEENGRGNFPPRFSGLQFPNYSSELNVNALELDDSALYLCASSLSSGSSYEQYFGPGTRLTVT.

This chain connects TRBV28 to TRBJ2-1; 8 bases agree with TRBD1. The CDR3 is 14 amino acids. Germline V gives CDR1 MDHEN, CDR2 SYDVKM. Losses at the gene ends were 3 bases for V and 7 bases for J; bases not matched to a gene: 5. The CDR3 region is CASSFGQGVNEQFF. The CDR3 DNA reads TGTGCCAGCAGTTTCGGACAGGGTGTGAATGAGCAGTTCTTC.

The chain recombines TRBV5-1 with TRBJ1-4; TRBD1 is a possible D gene (6 bases). V shed 4 bases and J shed 3 bases, with 16 bases lying between them. The CDR3 contains 16 residues. Germline V lookup: CDR1 SGHRS, CDR2 YFSETQ. In nucleotides, the CDR3 is TGCGCCAGCAGCATCGGGACAAATGTAGCTAATGAAAAACTGTTTTTT. It encodes CASSIGTNVANEKLFF.

V gene TRBV28 combines with J gene TRBJ2-7; no definite D call. The V and J ends lost 1 base and 1 base respectively, with 8 bases between them. Germline lookup yields CDR1 MDHEN and CDR2 SYDVKM. The CDR3 is 14 residues long. The CDR3 DNA sequence: TGTGCCAGCAGTTTATCTCGGGTTTCCTACGAGCAGTACTTC. Translated: CASSLSRVSYEQYF.

This chain links TRBV7-8 with TRBJ2-7; D not resolved. V was pared by 5 bases and J by 1 base, with 3 bases between. Germline V CDR1 and CDR2: SGHVS, FQNEAQ. The CDR3 totals 11 residues. The CDR3: CASSRSYEQYF. The CDR3 nucleotides read TGTGCCAGCAGCCGTTCCTACGAGCAGTACTTC.

The gene calls are TRBV7-8 and TRBJ2-7; D is possibly TRBD2 (5 bases). The V end was cut by 4 bases, the J end by 5 bases, with 12 bases between. From germline, CDR1 is SGHVS and CDR2 FQNEAQ. The CDR3 has 13 amino acids. The CDR3 coding sequence is TGTGCCAGCAGCTCAGCGGAGAGGGACGAGCAGTACTTC. Its translation is CASSSAERDEQYF.

This clone showed up just a few times. The V gene is TRBV2, the J gene TRBJ1-2, with 7 nucleotides matching TRBD1. Germline values: CDR1 SNHLY, CDR2 FYNNEI. V dropped 4 bases and J dropped 5; count of bases not matched to a gene: 4. The CDR3 length is 13 residues. CDR3 residues: CASSGGQRYGYTF. The CDR3 DNA reads TGTGCCAGCAGTGGGGGACAGCGATATGGCTACACCTTC.

The chain has TRBV6-5 and TRBJ2-2; TRBD1 aligns across 10 bases. The CDR3 runs to 16 residues. CDR1 MNHEY and CDR2 SVGAGI come from the germline V gene. J lost 5 bases, V lost 3 bases, and 6 bases had no gene match. As DNA, the CDR3 is TGTGCCAGCAGTTATTCGACAGGGGGCGGAACCGGGGAGCTGTTTTTT. Translation: CASSYSTGGGTGELFF.